This T cell receptor (beta chain) was sequenced in a study of blood T cells in healthy people across ages. Overall study findings and caveats: Donors of long life had a larger count of naive CD4+ cells and greater diversity than aged donors.

V lost 3 bases to trimming and J lost 10 bases; unmatched junction nucleotides: 3. Germline CDR1 reads SEHNR; CDR2 reads FQNEAQ (reference sequence). CDR3 length: 13 amino acids. Extractions gave at least 5.5 micrograms of total RNA per sample. As for this clonotype: Its antigen is currently unknown.

For the second PCR, which ran for about 6 to 11 cycles, a sample-barcoded 5' primer and a J-beta primer mix were used. TCRdb re-called the 5' RACE reads with MiXCR, one entry per CDR3 protein. The repertoire includes 1.2 million to 1.5 million distinct CDR3 sequences, around 59% of them detected once, and 6.5% to 8.5% sits in the top ten. Sequenced sample: blood. The origin of this receptor is a man aged 18 to 30 in good health. The chain has TRBV7-9 and TRBJ2-1; 10 bases align to TRBD1. CDR3 coding DNA: TGTGCCAGCAGCTTCGCGACAGGGGGCGAGCAGTTCTTC. This sequence encodes CASSFATGGEQFF.